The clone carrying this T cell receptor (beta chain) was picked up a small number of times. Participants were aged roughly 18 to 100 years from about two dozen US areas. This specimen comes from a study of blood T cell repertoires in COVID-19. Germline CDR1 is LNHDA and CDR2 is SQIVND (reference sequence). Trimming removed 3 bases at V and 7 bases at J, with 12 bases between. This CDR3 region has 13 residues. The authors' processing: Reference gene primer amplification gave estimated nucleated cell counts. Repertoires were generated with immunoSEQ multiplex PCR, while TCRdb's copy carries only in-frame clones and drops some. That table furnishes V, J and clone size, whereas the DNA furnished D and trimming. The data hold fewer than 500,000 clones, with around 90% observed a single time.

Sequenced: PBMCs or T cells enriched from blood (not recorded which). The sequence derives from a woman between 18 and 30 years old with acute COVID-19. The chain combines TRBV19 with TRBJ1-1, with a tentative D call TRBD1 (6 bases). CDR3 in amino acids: CASSIRPDSEAFF. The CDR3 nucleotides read TGTGCCAGTAGTATTCGACCGGACAGTGAAGCTTTCTTT.